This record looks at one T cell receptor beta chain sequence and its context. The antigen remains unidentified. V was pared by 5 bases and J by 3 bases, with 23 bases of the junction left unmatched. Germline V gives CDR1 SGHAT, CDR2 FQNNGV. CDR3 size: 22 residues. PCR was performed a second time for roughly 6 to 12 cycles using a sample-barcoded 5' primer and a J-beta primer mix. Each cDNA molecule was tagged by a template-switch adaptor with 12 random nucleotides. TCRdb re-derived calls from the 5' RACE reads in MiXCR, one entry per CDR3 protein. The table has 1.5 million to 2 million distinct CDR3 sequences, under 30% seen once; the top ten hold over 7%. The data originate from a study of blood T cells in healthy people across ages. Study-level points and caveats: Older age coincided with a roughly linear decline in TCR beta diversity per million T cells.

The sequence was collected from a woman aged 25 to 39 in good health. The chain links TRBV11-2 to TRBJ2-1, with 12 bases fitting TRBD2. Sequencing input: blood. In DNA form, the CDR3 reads TGTGCCAGCAGCCTCACAACCCTCCTAGCGGGGGGGCCCCCGGCCTACTACAATGAGCAGTTCTTC. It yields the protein CASSLTTLLAGGPPAYYNEQFF.